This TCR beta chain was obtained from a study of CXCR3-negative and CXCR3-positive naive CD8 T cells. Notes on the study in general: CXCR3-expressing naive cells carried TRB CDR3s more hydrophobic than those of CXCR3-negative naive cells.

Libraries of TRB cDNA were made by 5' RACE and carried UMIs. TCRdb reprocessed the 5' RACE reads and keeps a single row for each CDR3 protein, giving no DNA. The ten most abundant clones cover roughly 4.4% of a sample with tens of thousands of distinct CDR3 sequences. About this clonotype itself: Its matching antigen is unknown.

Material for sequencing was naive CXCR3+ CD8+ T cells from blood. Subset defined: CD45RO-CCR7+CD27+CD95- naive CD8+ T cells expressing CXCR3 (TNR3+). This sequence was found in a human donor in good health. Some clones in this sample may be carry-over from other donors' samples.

CDR3 sequence: CASSLLSPKERGASYEQYF. The rearrangement uses TRBV7-6 and TRBJ2-7; absent DNA, TCRdb's TRBD2 call cannot be checked. Germline assignment: CDR1 SGHVS and CDR2 FNYEAQ. The CDR3 is made up of 19 amino acids.